In this sample, the clone carrying this T cell receptor beta chain turned up many times. Antigen unknown. Quantitative 5'-RACE with molecular barcodes was used to make the TCR beta libraries. TCRdb reprocessed the 5' RACE reads via MiXCR and lists one record per CDR3 protein. The sample contains tens of thousands of distinct CDR3 sequences, more than 8.5% of which appear only once. The CDR3 length is 13 residues. The ends were cut back, 7 bases at V and 0 bases at J, with 9 bases in the middle. CDR1 and CDR2 (germline): SNHLY, FYNNEI. The data were obtained in a study of CD8 T cells in ankylosing spondylitis. Study-wide findings and caveats: Seemingly characteristic of ankylosing spondylitis blood was a TCR beta motif consisting of 7 or 8 highly homologous variants. Existing reports had already noted some motif variants in reactive arthritis synovial fluid and blood. Relatively rare in peripheral blood, disease-linked clones were also CD8+.

The source material was blood, either unsorted or a sorted T cell fraction (not recorded which). The clonotype was recovered from a male donor with ankylosing spondylitis. The rearrangement links TRBV2 to TRBJ1-1, with D hard to call. CDR3 in amino acids: CASTGPMNTEAFF. The CDR3 DNA follows: TGTGCCAGCACCGGACCGATGAACACTGAAGCTTTCTTT.